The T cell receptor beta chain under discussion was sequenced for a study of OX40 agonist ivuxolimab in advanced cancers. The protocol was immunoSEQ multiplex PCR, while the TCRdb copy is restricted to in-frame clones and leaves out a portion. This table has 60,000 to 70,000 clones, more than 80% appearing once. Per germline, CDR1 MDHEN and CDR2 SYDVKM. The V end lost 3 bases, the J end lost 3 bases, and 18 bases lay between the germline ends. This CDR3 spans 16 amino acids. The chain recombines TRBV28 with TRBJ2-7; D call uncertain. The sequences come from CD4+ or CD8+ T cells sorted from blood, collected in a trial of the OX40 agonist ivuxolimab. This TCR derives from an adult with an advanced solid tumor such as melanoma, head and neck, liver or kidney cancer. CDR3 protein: CASSFALVRGDYEQYF. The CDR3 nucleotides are TGTGCCAGCAGTTTTGCTCTTGTTAGAGGTGACTACGAGCAGTACTTC.